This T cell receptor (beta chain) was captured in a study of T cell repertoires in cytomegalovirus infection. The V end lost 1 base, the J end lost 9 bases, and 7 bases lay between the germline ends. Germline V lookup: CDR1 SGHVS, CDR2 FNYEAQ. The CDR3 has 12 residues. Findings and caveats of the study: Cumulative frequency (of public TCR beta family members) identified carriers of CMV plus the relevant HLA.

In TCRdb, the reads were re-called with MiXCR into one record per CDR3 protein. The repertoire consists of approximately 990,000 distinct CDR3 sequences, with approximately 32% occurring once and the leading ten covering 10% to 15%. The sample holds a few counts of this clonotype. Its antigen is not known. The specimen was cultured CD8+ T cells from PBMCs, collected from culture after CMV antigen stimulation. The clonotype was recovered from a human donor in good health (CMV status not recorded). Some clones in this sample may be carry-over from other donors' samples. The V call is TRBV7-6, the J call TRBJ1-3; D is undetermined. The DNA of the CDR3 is TGTGCCAGCAGCTTAGAAGGAGGCACCATATATTTT. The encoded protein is CASSLEGGTIYF. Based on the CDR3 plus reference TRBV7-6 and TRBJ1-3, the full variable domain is GAGVSQSPRYKVTKRGQDVALRCDPISGHVSLYWYRQALGQGPEFLTYFNYEAQQDKSGLPNDRFSAERPEGSISTLTIQRTEQRDSAMYRCASSLEGGTIYFGEGSWLTVV.